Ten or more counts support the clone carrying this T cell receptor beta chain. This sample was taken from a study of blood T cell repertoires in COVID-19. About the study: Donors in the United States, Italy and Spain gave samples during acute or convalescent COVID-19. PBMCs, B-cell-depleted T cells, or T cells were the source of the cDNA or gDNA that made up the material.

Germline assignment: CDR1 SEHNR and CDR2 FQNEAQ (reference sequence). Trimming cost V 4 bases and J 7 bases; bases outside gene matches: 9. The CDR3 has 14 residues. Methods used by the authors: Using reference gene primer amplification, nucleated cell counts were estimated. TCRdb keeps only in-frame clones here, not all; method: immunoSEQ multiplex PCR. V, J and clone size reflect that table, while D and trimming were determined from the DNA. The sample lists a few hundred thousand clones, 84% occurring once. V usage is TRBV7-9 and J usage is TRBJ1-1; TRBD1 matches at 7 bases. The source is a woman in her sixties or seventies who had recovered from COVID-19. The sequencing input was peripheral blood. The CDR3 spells CASSSPGTENEAFF. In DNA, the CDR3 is TGTGCCAGCAGCTCACCCGGGACAGAAAATGAAGCTTTCTTT.